Sequencing of this T cell receptor (beta chain) was carried out in a study of CXCR3-negative and CXCR3-positive naive CD8 T cells. Regarding the study as a whole: CXCR3-positive naive cells had TRB CDR3s that were more hydrophobic than CXCR3-negative naive cells had. Comparison of naive CXCR3-negative and CXCR3-positive cells revealed similar TRBV-TRBJ usage, while memory cells differed.

Naivety in CD8+ T cells corresponded to a CD45RO-CCR7+CD27+CD95- phenotype. CDR3 length equals 12 residues. Germline V lookup: CDR1 SQVTM, CDR2 ANQGSEA. About this clonotype: Its cognate antigen is unknown.

The study made its TRB cDNA libraries by 5' RACE, adding UMI labels. TCRdb reprocessed the 5' RACE reads; each CDR3 protein has one entry and no DNA is given. The sample data list 100,000 or so distinct CDR3 sequences. Sequencing used naive CXCR3+ CD8+ T cells from blood. Described subset: CD45RO-CCR7+CD27+CD95- naive CD8+ T cells expressing CXCR3 (TNR3+). The genes are TRBV29-1 and TRBJ2-4; TCRdb proposes TRBD1, but this gene call is untestable without DNA. This sequence originates from a human donor in good health. Some clones in this sample may be carry-over from other donors' samples. The CDR3 loop reads CSVSDRGDIQYF.